The 11 T cell receptor beta chains presented below share a single source sample, sequenced in a study of control samples from healthy donors and cancer patients. TCRdb's copy holds only in-frame clones and misses some; the assay was immunoSEQ multiplex PCR. Of some 79,000 clones in the sample, 70% to 90% were seen once. The sample taken for sequencing was blood. The receptors originated from a man in his fifties or sixties in good health.

This clone was picked up one time. The chain employs TRBV10-3 and TRBJ1-1; D is possibly TRBD1 (6 bases). Trimming pared 4 bases from V and 1 base from J, leaving 7 bases between. Germline CDR1 ENHRY, CDR2 SYGVKD. The CDR3 extends over 13 amino acids. CDR3 loop: CAISGTENTEAFF. The CDR3 nucleotides read TGTGCCATCAGTGGGACAGAGAACACTGAAGCTTTCTTT.

The rearrangement joins TRBV30 to TRBJ1-5, with D unclear. This CDR3 has 12 amino acids. The germline CDR1 and CDR2 sequences are GTSNPN and SVGIG (reference sequence). Between the trimmed V and J ends, which lost 2 bases and 4 bases, there was a span of 6 bases. CDR3 sequence (DNA): TGTGCCTGGAGTCGGCAGAATCAGCCCCAGCATTTT. Protein: CAWSRQNQPQHF.

The rearrangement joins TRBV6-5 to TRBJ1-5, with a tentative D call TRBD1 (6 bases). Germline V gives CDR1 MNHEY, CDR2 SVGAGI. This CDR3 is 15 amino acids long. V was pared by 3 bases and J by 7 bases, with 16 bases between. The CDR3, as DNA: TGTGCCAGCAGTTATTCGGACAGCCCGGGGCAGCCCCAGCATTTT. Translating gives CASSYSDSPGQPQHF.

The chain carries TRBV18 and TRBJ1-3; tentatively, D is TRBD1 (5 bases). The CDR3 runs to 14 residues. The V and J ends lost 4 bases and 0 bases respectively, with 7 bases between them. CDR1 and CDR2 from the germline V gene are KGHSH and LQKENI. CDR3 in amino acids: CASSRGLSGNTIYF. The CDR3 DNA sequence: TGTGCCAGCTCACGGGGCCTCTCTGGAAACACCATATATTTT.

The count of this clone is one. The chain employs TRBV7-8 and TRBJ2-3; D gene unclear. V lost 1 base and J lost 8, with 4 bases in between. The germline gives CDR1 SGHVS, CDR2 FQNEAQ. The CDR3 runs to 11 residues. The CDR3 bases are TGTGCCAGCAGCTTAGGAGGTACGCAGTATTTT. This gives the protein CASSLGGTQYF. The full variable domain, rest sourced from reference TRBV7-8 and TRBJ2-3, is GAGVSQSPRYKVAKRGQDVALRCDPISGHVSLFWYQQALGQGPEFLTYFQNEAQLDKSGLPSDRFFAERPEGSVSTLKIQRTQQEDSAVYLCASSLGGTQYFGPGTRLTVL.

The rearrangement uses TRBV5-1 and TRBJ2-7, with TRBD1 identical over 8 bases. The V gene's germline CDR1 is SGHRS and CDR2 YFSETQ. V gave up 4 bases and J gave up 7 bases; unmatched junction bases: 7. This CDR3 spans 13 amino acids. The chain's CDR3 is CASSNGQGYEQYF. In DNA form, the CDR3 reads TGCGCCAGCAGCAACGGACAGGGTTATGAGCAGTACTTC.

The chain has TRBV12-5 and TRBJ2-3; 9 nucleotides match TRBD1. This CDR3 spans 17 amino acids. The germline CDR1 and CDR2 sequences are LGHNT and FRNRAP. V was pared by 6 bases and J by 2 bases, with 12 bases of the junction left unmatched. DNA for the CDR3: TGTGCTAGTGGCCTACCGACAGGGGGGAGGCTCACAGATACGCAGTATTTT. Protein: CASGLPTGGRLTDTQYF. The entire variable domain, with the rest obtained from reference TRBV12-5 and TRBJ2-3, is as follows: DARVTQTPRHKVTEMGQEVTMRCQPILGHNTVFWYRQTMMQGLELLAYFRNRAPLDDSGMPKDRFSAEMPDATLATLKIQPSEPRDSAVYFCASGLPTGGRLTDTQYFGPGTRLTVL.

This sequence joins TRBV5-4 and TRBJ1-2, with D perhaps TRBD1 (5 bases). The CDR3 totals 12 residues. The germline V and J ends were trimmed by 0 bases and 13 bases, with 13 bases remaining between them. Germline CDR1 reads SGHNT; CDR2 reads YYREEE (reference sequence). CDR3 loop: CASSLGGAHATF. The CDR3 nucleotides read TGTGCCAGCAGCTTGGGAGGGGCCCACGCCACCTTC.

V is TRBV5-4 and J is TRBJ1-2; D uncertain. This CDR3 has 17 amino acids. The germline CDR1 and CDR2 sequences are SGHNT and YYREEE (reference sequence). V shed 1 base and J shed 5 bases, with 21 bases lying between them. The DNA of the CDR3 is TGTGCCAGCAGCTTGAAGGCCAGGCGGACCGATCCATATGGCTACACCTTC. Its translation: CASSLKARRTDPYGYTF.

This chain connects TRBV27 to TRBJ2-2; D is unclear. This CDR3 contains 12 residues. The germline gives CDR1 MNHEY, CDR2 SMNVEV (reference sequence). V was clipped by 5 bases and J by 7 bases, with 8 bases between them. CDR3 amino acids: CASSIQIGELFF. The CDR3 nucleotides are TGTGCCAGCAGTATCCAGATCGGGGAGCTGTTTTTT.

This clone was found a few times. The CDR3 nucleotides are TGTGCCAGCAGCCACTCGGAAGCACCCCTCCACTTT. Translating it yields CASSHSEAPLHF. The rearrangement links TRBV12-3 or TRBV12-4 to TRBJ1-6; no definite D call. The length of the CDR3 is 12 residues. Deletions cut 6 bases from V and 11 bases from J, with 11 bases between.